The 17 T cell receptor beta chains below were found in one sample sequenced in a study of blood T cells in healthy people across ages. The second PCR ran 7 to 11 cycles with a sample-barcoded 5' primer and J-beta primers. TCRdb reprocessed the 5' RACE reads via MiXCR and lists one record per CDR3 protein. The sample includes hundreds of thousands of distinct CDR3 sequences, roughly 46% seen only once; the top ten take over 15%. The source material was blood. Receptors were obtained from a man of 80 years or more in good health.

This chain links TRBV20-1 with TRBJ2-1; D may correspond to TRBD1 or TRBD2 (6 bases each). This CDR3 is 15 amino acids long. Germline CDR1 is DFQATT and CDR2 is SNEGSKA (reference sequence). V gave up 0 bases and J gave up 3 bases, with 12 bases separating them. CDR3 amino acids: CSARDTGTVYNEQFF. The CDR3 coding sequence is TGCAGTGCTAGAGATACAGGGACTGTCTACAATGAGCAGTTCTTC.

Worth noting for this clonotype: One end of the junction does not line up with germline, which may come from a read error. DNA of the CDR3: TGCGCCAGCGGCTTGGTCTCGCAAAGCTCTGGAAACACCATATATTTT. It translates to CASGLVSQSSGNTIYF. This chain joins TRBV5-1 and TRBJ1-3; D unresolved. The CDR3 loop spans 16 amino acids. Germline loops: CDR1 SGHRS, CDR2 YFSETQ.

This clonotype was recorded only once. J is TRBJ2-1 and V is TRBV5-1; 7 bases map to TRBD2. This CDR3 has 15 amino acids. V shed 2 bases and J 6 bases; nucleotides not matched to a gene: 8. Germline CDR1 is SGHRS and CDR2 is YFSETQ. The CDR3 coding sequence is TGCGCCAGCAGCTTCGGCGGGAGTGCCTCCAATGAGCAGTTCTTC. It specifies CASSFGGSASNEQFF.

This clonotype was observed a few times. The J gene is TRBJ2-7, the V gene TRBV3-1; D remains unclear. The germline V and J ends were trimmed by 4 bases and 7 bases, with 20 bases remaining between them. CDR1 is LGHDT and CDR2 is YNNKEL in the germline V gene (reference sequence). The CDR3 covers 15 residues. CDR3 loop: CASSPNALPRTEQYF. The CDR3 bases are TGTGCCAGCAGCCCAAACGCCCTCCCTAGGACGGAGCAGTACTTC.

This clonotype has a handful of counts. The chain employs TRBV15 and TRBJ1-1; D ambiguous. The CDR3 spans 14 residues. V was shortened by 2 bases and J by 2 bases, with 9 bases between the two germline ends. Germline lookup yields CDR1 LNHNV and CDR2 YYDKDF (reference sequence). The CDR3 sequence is CATSRIPGNTEAFF. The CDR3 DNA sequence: TGTGCCACCAGCAGAATCCCGGGCAACACTGAAGCTTTCTTT. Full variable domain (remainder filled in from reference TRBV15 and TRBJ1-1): DAMVIQNPRYQVTQFGKPVTLSCSQTLNHNVMYWYQQKSSQAPKLLFHYYDKDFNNEADTPDNFQSRRPNTSFCFLDIRSPGLGDTAMYLCATSRIPGNTEAFFGQGTRLTVV.

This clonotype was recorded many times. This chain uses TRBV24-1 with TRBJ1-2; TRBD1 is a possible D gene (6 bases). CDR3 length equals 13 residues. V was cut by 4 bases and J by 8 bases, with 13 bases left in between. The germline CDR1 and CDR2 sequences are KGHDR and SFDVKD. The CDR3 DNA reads TGTGCCACCAGTGACGCCACAGGGCGAGGCTACACCTTC. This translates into CATSDATGRGYTF.

The CDR3 loop reads CASSQDSRVPGEKLFF. The CDR3 DNA sequence: TGCGCCAGCAGCCAAGATTCCCGGGTACCGGGTGAAAAACTGTTTTTT. V gene TRBV4-3 combines with J gene TRBJ1-4; D is uncertain. This CDR3 is built from 16 residues. V lost 0 bases to trimming and J lost 7 bases, with 15 bases between them. Germline lookup yields CDR1 LGHNA and CDR2 YSLEER.

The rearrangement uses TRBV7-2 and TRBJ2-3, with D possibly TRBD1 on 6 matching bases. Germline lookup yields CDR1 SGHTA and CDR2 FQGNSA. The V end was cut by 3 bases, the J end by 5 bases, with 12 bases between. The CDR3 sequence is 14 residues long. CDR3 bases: TGTGCCAGCAGCTTGGGCAGGGGTAGAGATACGCAGTATTTT. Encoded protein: CASSLGRGRDTQYF.

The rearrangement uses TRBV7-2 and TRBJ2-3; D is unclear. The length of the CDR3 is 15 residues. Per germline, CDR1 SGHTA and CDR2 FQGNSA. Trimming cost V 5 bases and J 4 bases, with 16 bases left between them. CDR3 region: CASSGSSQYSDTQYF. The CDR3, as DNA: TGTGCCAGCAGCGGCTCTTCACAGTACTCAGATACGCAGTATTTT.

The CDR3 reads CASSLAQAGDTQYF. DNA for the CDR3: TGCGCCAGCAGCTTGGCCCAGGCGGGAGATACGCAGTATTTT. The chain is built from TRBV5-1 and TRBJ2-3, with D possibly TRBD2 on 5 matching bases. CDR1 and CDR2 (germline): SGHRS, YFSETQ. The germline V and J ends were trimmed by 0 bases and 5 bases, with 10 bases remaining between them. The CDR3 length is 14 residues.

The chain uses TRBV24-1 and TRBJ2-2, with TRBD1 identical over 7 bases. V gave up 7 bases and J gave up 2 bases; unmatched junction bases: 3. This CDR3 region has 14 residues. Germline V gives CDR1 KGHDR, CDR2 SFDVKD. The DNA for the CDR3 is TGTGCCACCAGGTCAGGGGGAAACACCGGGGAGCTGTTTTTT. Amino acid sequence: CATRSGGNTGELFF.

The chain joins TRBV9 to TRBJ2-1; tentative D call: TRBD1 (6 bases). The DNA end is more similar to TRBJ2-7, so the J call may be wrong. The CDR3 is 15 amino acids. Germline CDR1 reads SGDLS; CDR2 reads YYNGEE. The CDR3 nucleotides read TGTGCCAGCAGCCCATTGGGGGCGGTGTACAATGAGCAGTACTTC. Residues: CASSPLGAVYNEQYF.

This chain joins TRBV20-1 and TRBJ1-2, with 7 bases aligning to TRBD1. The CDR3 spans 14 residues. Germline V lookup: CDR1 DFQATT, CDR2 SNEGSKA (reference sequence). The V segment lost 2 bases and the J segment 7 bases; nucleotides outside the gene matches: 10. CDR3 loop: CSARKTGSSSGYTF. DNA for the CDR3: TGCAGTGCTAGAAAGACAGGGAGTTCGAGTGGCTACACCTTC.

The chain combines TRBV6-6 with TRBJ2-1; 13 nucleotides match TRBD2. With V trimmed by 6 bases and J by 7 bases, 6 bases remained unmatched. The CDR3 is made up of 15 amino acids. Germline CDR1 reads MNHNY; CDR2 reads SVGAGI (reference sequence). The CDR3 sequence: CASSRLAGGENEQFF. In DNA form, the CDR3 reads TGTGCCAGCAGCCGACTAGCGGGAGGAGAAAATGAGCAGTTCTTC.

The CDR3, as DNA: TGTGCCAGCAAAACCGGGGGGGCACCCGAGACCCAGTACTTC. Protein: CASKTGGAPETQYF. This chain uses TRBV28 with TRBJ2-5, with 8 bases aligning to TRBD2. V shed 7 bases and J 5 bases; nucleotides not matched to a gene: 9. The CDR3 length is 14 residues. Germline V gene lookup returns CDR1 MDHEN and CDR2 SYDVKM. Variable domain in full (rest from reference TRBV28 and TRBJ2-5): DVKVTQSSRYLVKRTGEKVFLECVQDMDHENMFWYRQDPGLGLRLIYFSYDVKMKEKGDIPEGYSVSREKKERFSLILESASTNQTSMYLCASKTGGAPETQYFGPGTRLLVL.

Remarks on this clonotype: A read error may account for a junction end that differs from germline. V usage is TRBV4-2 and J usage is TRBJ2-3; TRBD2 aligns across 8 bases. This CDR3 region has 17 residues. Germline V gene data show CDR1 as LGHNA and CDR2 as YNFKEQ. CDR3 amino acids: CASSQERAGGGTDTQYF. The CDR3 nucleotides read TGTGCCAGCAGCCAAGAAAGGGCGGGGGGCGGCACGGATACGCAGTATTTT.

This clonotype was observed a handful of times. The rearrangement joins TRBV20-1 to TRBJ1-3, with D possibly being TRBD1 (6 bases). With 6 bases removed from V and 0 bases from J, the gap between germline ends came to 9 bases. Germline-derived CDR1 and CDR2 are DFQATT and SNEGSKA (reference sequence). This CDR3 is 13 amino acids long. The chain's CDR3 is CSAGTYSGNTIYF. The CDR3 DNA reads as TGCAGTGCCGGGACATACTCTGGAAACACCATATATTTT.